The 27 T cell receptor beta chains reported below all come from one sample, sequenced in a study of cytomegalovirus exposure and HLA in healthy donors. The PCR employed 60 Vbeta primers together with 13 Jbeta primers. TCRdb's table, derived via immunoSEQ multiplex PCR, lists solely in-frame clones and lacks some. The data hold under 300,000 clones, with around 90% observed a single time. Source material: PBMCs. These receptors came from a girl aged 2 to 9 in good health and CMV-seronegative.

Only one count was recorded for this clone. The chain employs TRBV29-1 and TRBJ1-2; tentatively, D is TRBD1 (6 bases). Germline V gives CDR1 SQVTM, CDR2 ANQGSEA. V was cut by 4 bases and J by 10 bases, with 13 bases left in between. The CDR3 contains 11 residues. CDR3 amino acids: CSVASGGLYTF. Written as DNA, the CDR3 is TGCAGCGTTGCCAGCGGGGGGCTCTACACCTTC.

The DNA for the CDR3 is TGTGCCAGCGGGAGGCGGGAGGAGGGCACAGATACGCAGTATTTT. Translating gives CASGRREEGTDTQYF. The rearrangement joins TRBV6-5 to TRBJ2-3; 8 positions agree with TRBD2. Losses at the gene ends were 8 bases for V and 1 base for J; bases not matched to a gene: 8. Looked up from germline, CDR1 is MNHEY and CDR2 is SVGAGI. The CDR3 covers 15 residues.

The chain recombines TRBV5-6 with TRBJ2-7; D not resolved. The CDR3 length is 14 residues. CDR1 and CDR2 from the germline V gene are SGHDT and YYEEEE. The ends were cut back, 3 bases at V and 2 bases at J, with 12 bases in the middle. The CDR3 spells CASSWASLTYEQYF. The CDR3 bases are TGTGCCAGCAGCTGGGCCTCCCTGACCTACGAGCAGTACTTC.

The chain uses TRBV10-3 and TRBJ2-3; 7 bases agree with TRBD2. This CDR3 has 16 residues. The J segment lost 2 bases and the V segment lost 4 bases, leaving 9 bases of the junction unmatched. Germline V CDR1 and CDR2: ENHRY, SYGVKD. This CDR3 reads CAISGYGEGYTDTQYF. CDR3 sequence (DNA): TGTGCCATCAGTGGTTACGGGGAGGGGTACACAGATACGCAGTATTTT.

This chain joins TRBV4-2 and TRBJ2-5, with 11 nucleotides matching TRBD2. This CDR3 has 17 residues. V was clipped by 0 bases and J by 1 base; unmatched bases: 4. Germline V gene lookup returns CDR1 LGHNA and CDR2 YNFKEQ. CDR3 DNA sequence: TGTGCCAGCAGCCAAGAGCATCTAGCGGGGGGCCAAGAGACCCAGTACTTC. Protein sequence: CASSQEHLAGGQETQYF.

As for this clone: The junction differs from germline at one of its ends, possibly a read error. DNA for the CDR3: TGTGCCAGCCTTCCCTCGGAGTCAGGCGCCGGGGGGCTGTTTTTT. This encodes CASLPSESGAGGLFF. This chain links TRBV5-4 with TRBJ2-2; tentative D call: TRBD2 (6 bases). The CDR3 is 15 residues long. Germline values: CDR1 SGHNT, CDR2 YYREEE (reference sequence).

The chain carries TRBV7-9 and TRBJ1-4, with TRBD1 as a possible D gene (6 bases). Trimming removed 2 bases from V and 8 bases from J, with 18 bases in between. CDR1 and CDR2 from the germline V gene are SEHNR and FQNEAQ (reference sequence). The CDR3 has 16 amino acids. CDR3 region: CASSLYTGGAGEKLFF. The CDR3 DNA is TGTGCCAGCAGCTTATACACGGGGGGCGCGGGGGAAAAACTGTTTTTT.

V usage is TRBV6-5 and J usage is TRBJ2-7, with 8 nucleotides matching TRBD2. Losses at the gene ends were 0 bases for V and 2 bases for J; bases not matched to a gene: 6. The CDR3 runs 16 residues. Germline CDR1 MNHEY, CDR2 SVGAGI. CDR3 bases: TGTGCCAGCAGTTACTCCACCTTGCGGGGGGCCTACGAGCAGTACTTC. It is translated as CASSYSTLRGAYEQYF.

The V and J genes are TRBV13 and TRBJ2-5; 7 nucleotides align to TRBD1. From germline, CDR1 is PRHDT and CDR2 FYEKMQ (reference sequence). This CDR3 region has 14 residues. J lost 0 bases, V lost 5 bases, and 3 bases had no gene match. This CDR3 reads CASSVTGNQETQYF. CDR3 DNA sequence: TGTGCCAGCAGCGTGACAGGGAACCAAGAGACCCAGTACTTC.

This clone was counted only a few times. The chain carries TRBV7-9 and TRBJ2-5; D is possibly TRBD1 (7 bases). V was trimmed by 1 base and J by 4 bases, leaving 13 bases between them. This CDR3 spans 15 amino acids. Germline V CDR1 and CDR2: SEHNR, FQNEAQ (reference sequence). The CDR3 region is CASSLVQGGRETQYF. In DNA, the CDR3 is TGTGCCAGCAGCTTAGTCCAGGGGGGAAGAGAGACCCAGTACTTC.

The rearrangement joins TRBV6-5 to TRBJ1-1; D remains ambiguous. The ends were cut back, 6 bases at V and 3 bases at J, with 17 bases in the middle. Germline V gene lookup returns CDR1 MNHEY and CDR2 SVGAGI. This CDR3 is 15 amino acids long. The CDR3 nucleotides read TGTGCCAGCAGGCACCGGTTGTTTGCGGACACTGAAGCTTTCTTT. Translated: CASRHRLFADTEAFF.

CDR3 region: CASSEFRKSGNEQFF. The CDR3 DNA follows: TGCGCCAGCAGTGAGTTCCGAAAATCGGGCAATGAGCAGTTCTTC. The chain joins TRBV10-2 to TRBJ2-1; D gene unclear. CDR1 and CDR2 from the germline V gene are WSHSY and SAAADI. CDR3 size: 15 residues. V was pared by 1 base and J by 6 bases, with 13 bases between.

V and J are TRBV7-9 and TRBJ2-7; 12 nucleotides align to TRBD1. The V and J ends lost 5 bases and 1 base, in that order; junction bases with no gene match: 9. The CDR3 is 17 residues long. The V gene's germline CDR1 is SEHNR and CDR2 FQNEAQ (reference sequence). The CDR3 loop reads CASSPREGQGASYEQYF. Written as DNA, the CDR3 is TGTGCCAGCAGCCCAAGAGAGGGACAGGGGGCATCCTACGAGCAGTACTTC.

The chain has TRBV5-1 and TRBJ2-1, with D unresolved. CDR1 and CDR2 from the germline V gene are SGHRS and YFSETQ. This CDR3 comprises 12 residues. V lost 1 base, J lost 5 bases, and 4 bases lay in between. The CDR3 region is CASSLYNNEQFF. CDR3 nucleotides: TGCGCCAGCAGCTTGTATAACAATGAGCAGTTCTTC.

The DNA for the CDR3 is TGCGCCAGCTCCATTAACAGGGGGCAGTCCTACGAGCAGTACTTC. Translating it yields CASSINRGQSYEQYF. The V and J genes are TRBV5-1 and TRBJ2-7; 9 bases fit TRBD1. The CDR3 consists of 15 residues. The J segment lost 1 base and the V segment lost 7 bases, leaving 9 bases of the junction unmatched. Germline CDR1 reads SGHRS; CDR2 reads YFSETQ.

The chain couples TRBV6-5 to TRBJ2-3, with 7 bases lining up with TRBD1. V lost 5 bases to trimming and J lost 3 bases; unmatched junction nucleotides: 5. The germline V gene encodes CDR1 MNHEY and CDR2 SVGAGI. This CDR3 comprises 14 residues. The CDR3, as DNA: TGTGCCAGCAGTCGTAGACAGGGTACAGATACGCAGTATTTT. This translates into CASSRRQGTDTQYF.

The sample holds one count of this clone. The V and J genes are TRBV11-2 and TRBJ1-1; 7 bases fit TRBD1. The CDR3 spans 12 residues. CDR1 SGHAT and CDR2 FQNNGV come from the germline V gene. V shed 8 bases, J shed 3 bases, and the junction held 3 bases outside the gene matches. The CDR3 here is CASGTGDTEAFF. In DNA form, the CDR3 reads TGTGCCAGCGGAACAGGGGACACTGAAGCTTTCTTT.

This clone was found once. V usage is TRBV4-1 and J usage is TRBJ2-2; possible D gene TRBD2, 5 bases. This CDR3 is 17 amino acids long. Germline lookup yields CDR1 MGHRA and CDR2 YSYEKL. Trimming shortened V by 8 bases and J by 1 base, and 20 bases separated the two germline ends. DNA of the CDR3: TGCGCCAGCTACTTGAGGTGGGGAGATGGGAACACCGGGGAGCTGTTTTTT. Translating gives CASYLRWGDGNTGELFF.

V gene TRBV5-5 combines with J gene TRBJ2-7; the match to TRBD2 covers 9 bases. Trimming took 5 bases from V and 7 from J; bases not matched to a gene: 10. From germline, CDR1 is SGHKS and CDR2 YYEKEE (reference sequence). The CDR3 totals 14 residues. Written as DNA, the CDR3 is TGTGCCAGCAGTCCAACTAGCGGGTTAGTAGAGCAGTACTTC. It yields the protein CASSPTSGLVEQYF. Filled out from reference TRBV5-5 and TRBJ2-7, the complete variable domain reads DAGVTQSPTHLIKTRGQQVTLRCSPISGHKSVSWYQQVLGQGPQFIFQYYEKEERGRGNFPDRFSARQFPNYSSELNVNALLLGDSALYLCASSPTSGLVEQYFGPGTRLTVT.

The chain carries TRBV5-1 and TRBJ1-4; 12 nucleotides align to TRBD1. CDR1 SGHRS and CDR2 YFSETQ come from the germline V gene. Germline trimming cut 4 bases from V and 8 bases from J; bases unmatched to any gene: 6. The CDR3 is 15 amino acids. In DNA, the CDR3 is TGCGCCAGCAGCAGGACCGGGACAGGGGGCGAAAAACTGTTTTTT. It translates to CASSRTGTGGEKLFF.

The rearrangement links TRBV5-1 to TRBJ2-1; D may be TRBD2 (5 bases). This CDR3 is built from 10 residues. The germline CDR1 and CDR2 sequences are SGHRS and YFSETQ. Trimming removed 7 bases from V and 6 bases from J, with 5 bases in between. In DNA form, the CDR3 reads TGCGCCAGCGGAGGCAATGAGCAGTTCTTC. This encodes CASGGNEQFF.

The rearrangement uses TRBV19 and TRBJ2-1; tentatively, D is TRBD1 (5 bases). V lost 4 bases to trimming and J lost 7 bases, with 11 bases between them. Germline CDR1 reads LNHDA; CDR2 reads SQIVND (reference sequence). CDR3 length equals 13 residues. The CDR3 is CASSTLTGNEQFF. The CDR3 nucleotides are TGTGCCAGTAGTACCCTCACAGGAAATGAGCAGTTCTTC.

The chain combines TRBV5-4 with TRBJ2-2; TRBD1 aligns across 9 bases. The CDR3 extends over 18 amino acids. The trim removed 4 bases at V and 5 bases at J, leaving 15 bases unmatched. Germline loops: CDR1 SGHNT, CDR2 YYREEE (reference sequence). For the CDR3, the DNA is TGTGCCAGCAGCCCCACCCGGACAGGGGTCGTAAAGACCGGGGAGCTGTTTTTT. Translated: CASSPTRTGVVKTGELFF.

V usage is TRBV6-1 and J usage is TRBJ2-7, with D perhaps TRBD2 (5 bases). The CDR3 spans 14 residues. CDR1 and CDR2 (germline): MNHNS, SASEGT. V dropped 4 bases and J dropped 0 bases, with 10 bases sitting between them. CDR3 sequence: CASSASGSSYEQYF. The DNA of the CDR3 is TGTGCCAGCAGTGCCAGCGGTAGCTCCTACGAGCAGTACTTC.

This rearrangement joins TRBV5-8 to TRBJ2-7; no clear D. The CDR3 has 13 residues. V shed 2 bases and J shed 6 bases, with 12 bases lying between them. Germline V gene sequence: CDR1 SGHTS, CDR2 YDEGEE. The CDR3 sequence is CASSLTPSSEQYF. CDR3 DNA sequence: TGTGCCAGCAGCTTAACTCCTTCGTCCGAGCAGTACTTC.

This chain joins TRBV7-9 and TRBJ1-4; possibly TRBD1 for D (6 bases). Looked up from germline, CDR1 is SEHNR and CDR2 is FQNEAQ (reference sequence). The CDR3 runs 14 residues. V was shortened by 5 bases and J by 8 bases, with 15 bases between the two germline ends. The CDR3 region has the DNA TGTGCCAGCAGCCCAGGGGTCTCCTCCGAAAAACTGTTTTTT. The encoded protein is CASSPGVSSEKLFF.

The chain carries TRBV30 and TRBJ1-2, with D uncertain. Between the trimmed V and J ends, which lost 4 bases and 13 bases, there was a span of 10 bases. Germline V gene sequence: CDR1 GTSNPN, CDR2 SVGIG (reference sequence). The CDR3 totals 9 residues. In nucleotides, the CDR3 is TGTGCCTGGACCCCACCGGGCACCTTC. Its translation is CAWTPPGTF.